The 25 T cell receptor beta chains below were found in one sample sequenced in a study of CD4 T cells in relation to SARS-CoV-2 and coronaviruses. Their antigens remain unidentified. The protocol was immunoSEQ multiplex PCR, while the TCRdb copy is restricted to in-frame clones and leaves out a portion. The data hold 15,000 or so clones, with about four fifths observed a single time. CD4+ T cells from unexposed donors were obtained before the COVID-19 pandemic (2011-2018). Isolation of CD4+ T cells took place after about eleven days in culture. Sequenced: CD4+ T cells from PBMCs, cultured in vitro. The origin of the receptors is a human donor in good health.

CDR3 sequence: CASSQDIKAGQGRNEQFF. CDR3 coding DNA: TGTGCCAGCAGCCAAGATATTAAGGCGGGACAGGGGCGCAATGAGCAGTTCTTC. This chain connects TRBV4-2 to TRBJ2-1; 10 bases fit TRBD1. The germline CDR1 and CDR2 sequences are LGHNA and YNFKEQ. V was pared by 0 bases and J by 6 bases, with 11 bases of the junction left unmatched. The CDR3 spans 18 residues.

The chain employs TRBV18 and TRBJ2-2; TRBD1 matches at 12 bases. Germline-derived CDR1 and CDR2 are KGHSH and LQKENI. This CDR3 region has 17 residues. V was clipped by 3 bases and J by 5 bases; unmatched bases: 7. Here the CDR3 reads CASSPPGQGARTGELFF. The CDR3 DNA reads TGTGCCAGCTCACCCCCGGGACAGGGGGCGCGGACCGGGGAGCTGTTTTTT. Filled out from reference TRBV18 and TRBJ2-2, the complete variable domain reads NAGVMQNPRHLVRRRGQEARLRCSPMKGHSHVYWYRQLPEEGLKFMVYLQKENIIDESGMPKERFSAEFPKEGPSILRIQQVVRGDSAAYFCASSPPGQGARTGELFFGEGSRLTVL.

This clone is labeled as large. V is TRBV7-9 and J is TRBJ2-1; D uncertain. The CDR3 consists of 13 residues. CDR1 and CDR2 (germline): SEHNR, FQNEAQ (reference sequence). Trimming cost V 5 bases and J 10 bases, with 15 bases left between them. The CDR3 here is CASSPGPGHEQFF. The CDR3 region has the DNA TGTGCCAGCAGCCCTGGGCCGGGTCACGAGCAGTTCTTC. Supplemented by reference TRBV7-9 and TRBJ2-1, the full variable domain reads DTGVSQNPRHKITKRGQNVTFRCDPISEHNRLYWYRQTLGQGPEFLTYFQNEAQLEKSRLLSDRFSAERPKGSFSTLEIQRTEQGDSAMYLCASSPGPGHEQFFGPGTRLTVL.

This chain connects TRBV4-3 to TRBJ2-7, with 12 bases aligning to TRBD2. Trimming removed 1 base from V and 5 bases from J; junction bases left unmatched: 6. CDR3 length: 16 amino acids. Germline lookup yields CDR1 LGHNA and CDR2 YSLEER. The chain's CDR3 is CASSQGPTSGRDEQYF. The CDR3 coding sequence is TGCGCCAGCAGCCAAGGGCCGACTAGCGGGAGAGACGAGCAGTACTTC.

The genes are TRBV19 and TRBJ1-2, with 7 nucleotides matching TRBD1. CDR3 size: 18 residues. With V trimmed by 0 bases and J by 1 base, 11 bases remained unmatched. Germline V CDR1 and CDR2: LNHDA, SQIVND (reference sequence). Here the CDR3 DNA reads TGTGCCAGTAGTATAGACGCCCACCCGGGACAGTTTAACTATGGCTACACCTTC. This encodes CASSIDAHPGQFNYGYTF. Full variable domain (missing parts from reference TRBV19 and TRBJ1-2): DGGITQSPKYLFRKEGQNVTLSCEQNLNHDAMYWYRQDPGQGLRLIYYSQIVNDFQKGDIAEGYSVSREKKESFPLTVTSAQKNPTAFYLCASSIDAHPGQFNYGYTFGSGTRLTVV.

The chain employs TRBV6-5 and TRBJ1-4; 8 nucleotides agree with TRBD1. CDR1 and CDR2 from the germline V gene are MNHEY and SVGAGI. V shed 6 bases, J shed 5 bases, and the junction held 8 bases outside the gene matches. There are 15 residues in the CDR3. CDR3 DNA: TGTGCCAGCAGCCCCGGGACAGGCCAAAATGAAAAACTGTTTTTT. This translates into CASSPGTGQNEKLFF.

The genes are TRBV27 and TRBJ1-4, with D hard to call. Trimming shortened V by 1 base and J by 4 bases, and 10 bases separated the two germline ends. CDR3 length: 15 amino acids. In germline, CDR1 is MNHEY, CDR2 SMNVEV (reference sequence). Here the CDR3 reads CASSLCEGFNEKLFF. CDR3 DNA: TGTGCCAGCAGTTTATGCGAAGGGTTTAATGAAAAACTGTTTTTT.

The genes are TRBV7-9 and TRBJ2-7; TRBD2 aligns across 8 bases. This CDR3 has 13 residues. V shed 3 bases and J 5 bases; nucleotides not matched to a gene: 3. Germline loops: CDR1 SEHNR, CDR2 FQNEAQ (reference sequence). The DNA of the CDR3 is TGTGCCAGCAGCTTCGGGGGGGGCCACGAGCAGTACTTC. Its translation is CASSFGGGHEQYF.

The CDR3 DNA reads TGTGCCAGTAGTATAGATGTGGGACAGGGGCGGAGGAAATTCTTC. It is translated as CASSIDVGQGRRKFF. The chain uses TRBV19 and TRBJ2-1, with 10 bases fitting TRBD1. The CDR3 loop spans 15 amino acids. J gave up 16 bases and V 0 bases, and 12 bases lay outside the gene matches. The germline V gene encodes CDR1 LNHDA and CDR2 SQIVND (reference sequence). The full variable domain, with the rest looked up from reference TRBV19 and TRBJ2-1, is DGGITQSPKYLFRKEGQNVTLSCEQNLNHDAMYWYRQDPGQGLRLIYYSQIVNDFQKGDIAEGYSVSREKKESFPLTVTSAQKNPTAFYLCASSIDVGQGRRKFFGPGTRLTVL.

This clone is classed as large. This chain links TRBV19 with TRBJ1-6; D call uncertain. The CDR3 is made up of 15 amino acids. The V end lost 7 bases, the J end lost 1 base, and 11 bases lay between the germline ends. CDR1 is LNHDA, CDR2 SQIVND, per germline (reference sequence). CDR3 sequence: CASTPDRSYNSPLHF. In nucleotides, the CDR3 is TGTGCCAGTACCCCCGACCGATCCTATAATTCACCCCTCCACTTT.

The V and J genes are TRBV12-5 and TRBJ1-1; 7 bases agree with TRBD1. V lost 7 bases, J lost 4 bases, and 24 bases stayed unmatched. The CDR3 loop spans 19 amino acids. Germline-derived CDR1 and CDR2 are LGHNT and FRNRAP. CDR3 residues: CASASGVRGRMAVGTEAFF. DNA of the CDR3: TGTGCTAGTGCCTCGGGTGTTAGGGGGCGAATGGCCGTGGGCACTGAAGCTTTCTTT.

This clone was recorded a few times. V gene TRBV4-2 combines with J gene TRBJ2-1; D remains ambiguous. Germline V lookup: CDR1 LGHNA, CDR2 YNFKEQ. V was cut by 1 base and J by 2 bases, with 6 bases left in between. The CDR3 sequence is 14 residues long. CDR3 residues: CASSQAHPYNEQFF. Here the CDR3 DNA reads TGTGCCAGCAGCCAAGCCCACCCCTACAATGAGCAGTTCTTC.

The V and J genes are TRBV5-1 and TRBJ1-2; 9 nucleotides align to TRBD1. This CDR3 is built from 16 residues. In germline, CDR1 is SGHRS, CDR2 YFSETQ. V was pared by 1 base and J by 3 bases, with 7 bases of the junction left unmatched. As DNA, the CDR3 is TGCGCCAGCAGCTTGTCGGCACAGGGGGCATACTATGGCTACACCTTC. Translation gives CASSLSAQGAYYGYTF.

The sample holds one count of this clone. The chain couples TRBV5-1 to TRBJ2-3; D perhaps matches TRBD1 (5 bases). From germline, CDR1 is SGHRS and CDR2 YFSETQ. Trimming took 0 bases from V and 9 from J, leaving 17 bases between them. CDR3 length equals 15 residues. The CDR3, as DNA: TGCGCCAGCAGCTTGGTAGGGGCCAACCTCCCGACGCAGTATTTT. Its protein is CASSLVGANLPTQYF.

The chain couples TRBV7-9 to TRBJ1-1, with unresolved D. Germline V gene sequence: CDR1 SEHNR, CDR2 FQNEAQ (reference sequence). The CDR3 covers 13 residues. Trimming removed 2 bases at V and 3 bases at J, with 7 bases between. The CDR3 spells CASSLPGDTEAFF. Written as DNA, the CDR3 is TGTGCCAGCAGCTTACCTGGGGACACTGAAGCTTTCTTT.

The gene calls are TRBV7-3 and TRBJ1-4, with D hard to call. The CDR3 extends over 13 amino acids. Deletions cut 9 bases from V and 8 bases from J, with 16 bases between. CDR1 is SGHTA, CDR2 FQGTGA, per germline. In DNA form, the CDR3 reads TGTGCCAGTCTCCGGGCCCTCGGGGAAAAACTGTTTTTT. Its translation: CASLRALGEKLFF.

This chain links TRBV30 with TRBJ2-4, with D maybe TRBD2 (7 bases). Trimming removed 2 bases from V and 4 bases from J, with 18 bases in between. The CDR3 is 16 amino acids. Per the germline V gene, CDR1 is GTSNPN and CDR2 is SVGIG (reference sequence). The CDR3: CAWSPKGGGDKNIQYF. DNA of the CDR3: TGTGCCTGGAGTCCCAAGGGGGGGGGAGATAAAAACATTCAGTACTTC.

The CDR3 here is CASSVTGGSGANVLTF. Written as DNA, the CDR3 is TGTGCCAGCAGCGTGACAGGGGGCTCTGGGGCCAACGTCCTGACTTTC. This chain links TRBV7-9 with TRBJ2-6, with 9 bases identical to TRBD1. Germline-derived CDR1 and CDR2 are SEHNR and FQNEAQ (reference sequence). The CDR3 totals 16 residues. With V trimmed by 5 bases and J by 0 bases, 2 bases remained unmatched.

The chain links TRBV7-2 to TRBJ1-5; TRBD1 agrees at 7 bases. In germline, CDR1 is SGHTA, CDR2 FQGNSA. This CDR3 comprises 14 residues. V was pared by 2 bases and J by 6 bases, with 4 bases of the junction left unmatched. CDR3 in DNA: TGTGCCAGCAGCTTAAAGTCAGGGGGTCAGCCCCAGCATTTT. This codes for CASSLKSGGQPQHF. The complete variable domain, with remaining parts taken from reference TRBV7-2 and TRBJ1-5, reads GAGVSQSPSNKVTEKGKDVELRCDPISGHTALYWYRQSLGQGLEFLIYFQGNSAPDKSGLPSDRFSAERTGGSVSTLTIQRTQQEDSAVYLCASSLKSGGQPQHFGDGTRLSIL.

The chain couples TRBV29-1 to TRBJ1-3; 10 positions match TRBD1. Germline V gives CDR1 SQVTM, CDR2 ANQGSEA. CDR3 length: 15 residues. V trimming: 6 bases; J trimming: 0 bases; junction bases outside the gene matches: 5. The CDR3 here is CSVVTGGFSGNTIYF. CDR3 nucleotide sequence: TGCAGCGTCGTGACAGGGGGCTTCTCTGGAAACACCATATATTTT.

This chain links TRBV6-6 with TRBJ2-3; D is undetermined. The V end lost 2 bases, the J end lost 5 bases, and 2 bases lay between the germline ends. Germline assignment: CDR1 MNHNY and CDR2 SVGAGI (reference sequence). This CDR3 is 11 amino acids long. CDR3 nucleotides: TGTGCCAGCAGTTACAGAGATACGCAGTATTTT. This gives the protein CASSYRDTQYF.

The chain links TRBV10-3 to TRBJ1-2, with no clear D. With 2 bases removed from V and 7 bases from J, the gap between germline ends came to 8 bases. The CDR3 runs 12 residues. The germline V gene encodes CDR1 ENHRY and CDR2 SYGVKD. CDR3: CAISEGRSGYTF. In DNA, the CDR3 is TGTGCCATCAGTGAGGGGAGGAGTGGCTACACCTTC.

The chain carries TRBV6-1 and TRBJ1-6; a possible D gene is TRBD1 (5 bases). This CDR3 is built from 15 residues. Looked up from germline, CDR1 is MNHNS and CDR2 is SASEGT. The ends were cut back, 2 bases at V and 3 bases at J, with 8 bases in the middle. The CDR3, as DNA: TGTGCCAGCAGTGAACAGGGCGGCTATAATTCACCCCTCCACTTT. This codes for CASSEQGGYNSPLHF.

The chain combines TRBV2 with TRBJ1-6, with D possibly matching TRBD1 (6 bases). The CDR3 has 14 amino acids. V lost 4 bases to trimming and J lost 11 bases, with 15 bases between them. Germline CDR1 reads SNHLY; CDR2 reads FYNNEI. The CDR3 coding sequence is TGTGCCAGCAGTGTTAGGGGCAGGGGAACACCCCTCCACTTT. Protein: CASSVRGRGTPLHF.

The chain carries TRBV19 and TRBJ2-5; D is unclear. CDR1 is LNHDA and CDR2 is SQIVND in the germline V gene (reference sequence). This CDR3 has 16 residues. V was clipped by 4 bases and J by 2 bases, with 17 bases between them. CDR3 sequence reads: CASSTPRSQKQETQYF. CDR3 bases: TGTGCCAGTAGTACCCCCAGGAGCCAGAAACAAGAGACCCAGTACTTC.